What follows describes a single T cell receptor (beta chain). What it binds is unknown. Assay used: immunoSEQ multiplex PCR; TCRdb lists only in-frame clones, some missing. The repertoire holds some 120,000 clones, approximately 92% seen once, with under 1.2% in the top ten. This entry is derived from a study of T cell responses to AZD1222 COVID-19 vaccine. Study outcomes and limitations: Every sample of the repertoires postdated the peak T cell response. CD4 TCRs covered the whole spike, strongest at regions 160-218 and 743-854. Among those given AZD1222, only 6 or 7 were seropositive at baseline.

V was pared by 0 bases and J by 5 bases, with 7 bases between. The CDR3 consists of 14 residues. The germline V gene encodes CDR1 MNHEY and CDR2 SVGAGI. The TCR was taken from an adult in good health. The chain is built from TRBV6-5 and TRBJ1-4; D remains ambiguous. The input for sequencing was peripheral blood, taken on day 0 of AZD1222 vaccination. CDR3 sequence (DNA): TGTGCCAGCAGTTACTCGTTCCAGAATGAAAAACTGTTTTTT. This encodes CASSYSFQNEKLFF.